This T cell receptor beta chain derives from a study of blood T cell repertoires in COVID-19. Study as a whole: Collection of acute and convalescent COVID-19 samples took place in the United States, Italy and Spain.

V lost 2 bases to trimming and J lost 2 bases; unmatched junction nucleotides: 6. CDR1 is KGHSH and CDR2 is LQKENI in the germline V gene. The CDR3 spans 16 residues. Only in-frame clones appear in the TCRdb table, and some are missing; sequencing was by immunoSEQ multiplex PCR. The table lists some 41,000 clones, about nine tenths of them singletons, with around 10% in the top ten. Sequences were obtained from peripheral blood. The sequence was collected from an elderly woman with active COVID-19. The rearrangement joins TRBV18 to TRBJ2-3, with 8 bases identical to TRBD2. Here the CDR3 DNA reads TGTGCCAGCTCACCATCGGTAGCGGGGTACACAGATACGCAGTATTTT. Translation gives CASSPSVAGYTDTQYF. Combining the CDR3 with reference TRBV18 and TRBJ2-3 gives the whole variable domain NAGVMQNPRHLVRRRGQEARLRCSPMKGHSHVYWYRQLPEEGLKFMVYLQKENIIDESGMPKERFSAEFPKEGPSILRIQQVVRGDSAAYFCASSPSVAGYTDTQYFGPGTRLTVL.